These 17 T cell receptor beta chains originate from one sample sequenced in a study of T-cell memory formation after mild COVID-19. TCRdb itself ran the 5' RACE reads through MiXCR, one entry per CDR3 protein. The sample contains about 310,000 distinct CDR3 sequences, roughly 15% of which appear only once. Sequencing input: PBMCs or a T cell subset sorted from them (not recorded which). These receptors originate from a man younger than 30 who had mild COVID-19 (a few samples of this study predate the infection). Cell type and time point are not known.

This clonotype came up a few times. The genes are TRBV3-1 and TRBJ2-3; 7 bases agree with TRBD2. Germline-derived CDR1 and CDR2 are LGHDT and YNNKEL (reference sequence). The CDR3 consists of 13 residues. J lost 9 bases, V lost 0 bases, and 3 bases had no gene match. CDR3 nucleotides: TGTGCCAGCAGCCAAGATGGGGGGGAGACGCAGTATTTT. Translation gives CASSQDGGETQYF.

This clonotype was detected a few times. The chain carries TRBV29-1 and TRBJ2-1, with 8 bases lining up with TRBD1. Germline lookup yields CDR1 SQVTM and CDR2 ANQGSEA. Trimming took 1 base from V and 8 from J; bases not matched to a gene: 16. The CDR3 loop spans 17 amino acids. CDR3 nucleotide sequence: TGCAGCGTTGAAGGGTGGCTTCCGACAGGGGTAGACGATGAGCAGTTCTTC. It specifies CSVEGWLPTGVDDEQFF.

This clonotype is a singleton in its sample. The CDR3 DNA follows: TGCAGTGCTAGCCAGCGGGGGGGAAACACCGGGGAGCTGTTTTTT. This sequence encodes CSASQRGGNTGELFF. The V gene is TRBV20-1, the J gene TRBJ2-2, with 10 positions matching TRBD2. The J segment lost 2 bases and the V segment lost 3 bases, leaving 3 bases of the junction unmatched. CDR1 and CDR2 from the germline V gene are DFQATT and SNEGSKA (reference sequence). The CDR3 extends over 15 amino acids.

The gene calls are TRBV18 and TRBJ2-4; tentatively, D is TRBD1 (5 bases). Germline V gene data show CDR1 as KGHSH and CDR2 as LQKENI. V was shortened by 4 bases and J by 6 bases, with 10 bases between the two germline ends. This CDR3 has 13 amino acids. The CDR3 loop reads CASSQQGGNIQYF. The CDR3 DNA reads as TGTGCCAGCTCACAGCAGGGTGGAAACATTCAGTACTTC.

This chain connects TRBV5-1 to TRBJ2-7; possibly TRBD2 for D (5 bases). The CDR3 has 14 residues. Trimming took 1 base from V and 5 from J, leaving 13 bases between them. From germline, CDR1 is SGHRS and CDR2 YFSETQ. CDR3 residues: CASSLRTGADEQYF. DNA of the CDR3: TGCGCCAGCAGCTTGCGGACTGGAGCTGACGAGCAGTACTTC.

There are a few counts of this clonotype. The chain recombines TRBV15 with TRBJ1-6, with D uncertain. CDR3 length: 15 amino acids. The germline V gene has CDR1 LNHNV and CDR2 YYDKDF (reference sequence). The V gene lost 8 bases and the J gene lost 5 bases, with 16 bases spanning the gap. In nucleotides, the CDR3 is TGTGCCACCCGGGGTCGGACCACCGATAATTCACCCCTCCACTTT. Translated, it gives CATRGRTTDNSPLHF.

This clonotype was picked up a small number of times. This rearrangement joins TRBV6-2 or TRBV6-3 to TRBJ1-4; 7 nucleotides agree with TRBD1. Germline CDR1 and CDR2: MNHEY and SVGEGT. CDR3 length equals 15 residues. J lost 8 bases, V lost 5 bases, and 11 bases had no gene match. CDR3 amino acids: CASSPTGRREEKLFF. CDR3 in DNA: TGTGCCAGCAGTCCGACAGGGCGGAGAGAGGAAAAACTGTTTTTT.

The chain links TRBV5-1 to TRBJ1-1; 11 bases are shared with TRBD1. The CDR3 is 15 amino acids. Germline V gives CDR1 SGHRS, CDR2 YFSETQ. The ends lost 3 bases at V and 4 bases at J; junction bases unmatched: 5. CDR3 coding DNA: TGCGCCAGCAGCTCACGGACAGGGGGCGTCACTGAAGCTTTCTTT. This gives the protein CASSSRTGGVTEAFF. Full variable domain (outside the CDR3, taken from reference TRBV5-1 and TRBJ1-1): KAGVTQTPRYLIKTRGQQVTLSCSPISGHRSVSWYQQTPGQGLQFLFEYFSETQRNKGNFPGRFSGRQFSNSRSEMNVSTLELGDSALYLCASSSRTGGVTEAFFGQGTRLTVV.

This clonotype was seen at least ten times. The J gene is TRBJ2-2, the V gene TRBV6-4, with 8 bases fitting TRBD2. The CDR3 consists of 13 residues. Germline lookup yields CDR1 MRHNA and CDR2 SNTAGT. With V trimmed by 8 bases and J by 3 bases, 2 bases remained unmatched. The CDR3 here is CASSLADTGELFF. CDR3 nucleotides: TGTGCCAGCTCACTAGCGGACACCGGGGAGCTGTTTTTT.

This sequence joins TRBV12-3 or TRBV12-4 and TRBJ1-1, with D tentatively TRBD1 (5 bases). Trimming shortened V by 2 bases and J by 7 bases, and 11 bases separated the two germline ends. CDR3 length: 13 residues. The CDR3 DNA follows: TGTGCCAGCAGTTTATGGGGCCAGGGTGAAGCTTTCTTT. It specifies CASSLWGQGEAFF.

This clonotype appeared a few times. The chain couples TRBV28 to TRBJ1-1; a possible D gene is TRBD1 (6 bases). CDR1 is MDHEN and CDR2 is SYDVKM in the germline V gene. V was clipped by 5 bases and J by 7 bases, with 14 bases between them. The CDR3 is 13 residues long. CDR3 loop: CASSNTGIREAFF. As DNA, the CDR3 is TGTGCCAGCAGTAACACAGGGATTCGTGAAGCTTTCTTT.

This clonotype was observed a handful of times. V and J are TRBV12-3 or TRBV12-4 and TRBJ2-1; D is perhaps TRBD1 (6 bases). The CDR3 covers 14 residues. Trimming removed 5 bases from V and 10 bases from J, with 18 bases in between. The CDR3 region is CASSRQGLTLEQFF. CDR3 sequence (DNA): TGTGCCAGCAGTCGCCAGGGGCTGACGTTAGAGCAGTTCTTC.

This clonotype was seen more than once but under ten times. For the CDR3, the DNA is TGCGCCAGCAGCCAAACAATCGGGGACACTGAAGCTTTCTTT. This sequence encodes CASSQTIGDTEAFF. The chain employs TRBV4-3 and TRBJ1-1; D gene ambiguous. CDR1 LGHNA and CDR2 YSLEER come from the germline V gene. Trimming cost V 2 bases and J 3 bases, with 10 bases left between them. This CDR3 spans 14 amino acids.

The chain joins TRBV6-1 to TRBJ1-1; D unresolved. Germline V gene sequence: CDR1 MNHNS, CDR2 SASEGT. The length of the CDR3 is 12 residues. Trimming took 7 bases from V and 3 from J, leaving 9 bases between them. The CDR3 region has the DNA TGTGCCAGCAAGTGGGAATACACTGAAGCTTTCTTT. Amino acids: CASKWEYTEAFF.

CDR3 DNA sequence: TGTGCCACCAGTGCCTTAACGGGGAGGGGCTCCTACAATGAGCAGTTCTTC. Translated: CATSALTGRGSYNEQFF. The rearrangement uses TRBV24-1 and TRBJ2-1, with 7 bases lining up with TRBD2. CDR1 KGHDR and CDR2 SFDVKD come from the germline V gene. Losses at the gene ends were 5 bases for V and 0 bases for J; bases not matched to a gene: 9. This CDR3 is built from 17 residues.

This clonotype was counted ten times or more. The chain carries TRBV5-1 and TRBJ2-2; D possibly corresponds to TRBD2 (6 bases). This CDR3 is built from 15 residues. The V end lost 1 base, the J end lost 5 bases, and 12 bases lay between the germline ends. Germline V lookup: CDR1 SGHRS, CDR2 YFSETQ. CDR3 coding DNA: TGCGCCAGCAGCTTGCTGGCTAGCGAGACCGGGGAGCTGTTTTTT. Encoded protein: CASSLLASETGELFF.

This chain joins TRBV12-3 or TRBV12-4 and TRBJ2-7; TRBD2 matches at 11 bases. Trimming removed 5 bases from V and 4 bases from J; junction bases left unmatched: 1. This CDR3 region has 13 residues. CDR3 protein: CASSRTSGYEQYV. The DNA for the CDR3 is TGTGCCAGCAGTAGGACTAGCGGGTACGAGCAGTACGTC.